This TCR beta chain is drawn from a study of blood T cells in healthy people across ages. Overall study context: Template switching captured about one barcoded beta molecule per two T cells.

In the case of this clonotype: Its matching antigen is unknown.

The study's findings and limits: Age showed a roughly linear inverse relationship with TCR beta diversity per million T cells.

V lost 5 bases, J lost 3 bases, and 6 bases stayed unmatched. The length of the CDR3 is 15 residues. Then a second PCR, running roughly 6 to 12 cycles, was carried out with a sample-barcoded 5' primer and a J-beta primer mix. TCRdb passed the 5' RACE reads through MiXCR, listing each CDR3 protein once. The sample records 1.8 million or so distinct CDR3 sequences, about 39% being singletons. The sample comprised blood. This chain joins TRBV12-3 or TRBV12-4 and TRBJ2-1; TRBD2 matches 8 bases. The sequence was collected from a human donor in good health. Here the CDR3 DNA reads TGTGCCAGCAGTCGCACTAGCGGACTCTACAATGAGCAGTTCTTC. This translates into CASSRTSGLYNEQFF.